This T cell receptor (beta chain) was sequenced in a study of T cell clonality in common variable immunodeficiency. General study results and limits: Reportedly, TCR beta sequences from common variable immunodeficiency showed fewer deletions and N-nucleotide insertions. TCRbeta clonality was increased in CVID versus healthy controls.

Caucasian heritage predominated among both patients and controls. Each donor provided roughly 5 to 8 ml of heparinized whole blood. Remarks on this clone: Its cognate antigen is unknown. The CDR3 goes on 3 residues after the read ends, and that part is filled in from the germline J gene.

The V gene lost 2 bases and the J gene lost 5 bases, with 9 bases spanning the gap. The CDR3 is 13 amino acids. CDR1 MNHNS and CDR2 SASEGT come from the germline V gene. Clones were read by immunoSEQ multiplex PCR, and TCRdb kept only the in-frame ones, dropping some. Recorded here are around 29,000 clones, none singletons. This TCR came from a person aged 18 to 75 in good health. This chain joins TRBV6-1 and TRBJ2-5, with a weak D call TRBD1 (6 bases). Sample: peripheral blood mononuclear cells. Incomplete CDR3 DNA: TGTGCCAGCAGTGAAAGTAGGGGGGAGACC. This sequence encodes CASSESRGET. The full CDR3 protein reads CASSESRGETQYF.